A single sample is the source of the 18 T cell receptor beta chains below, sequenced in a study of vaccination and CD4 T cells after COVID-19. From the PCR reads, TCRdb called clonotypes with MiXCR, one entry per CDR3 protein. The sample shows just over 20,000 distinct CDR3 sequences, roughly three fifths of them seen only once. The sequences come from CD4+ T cells from blood, collected before SARS-CoV-2 vaccination. These receptors all stem from a human donor who had recovered from COVID-19.

This clonotype appeared a single time. The gene calls are TRBV6-5 and TRBJ2-1, with D hard to call. The length of the CDR3 is 15 residues. Trimming removed 0 bases at V and 4 bases at J, with 10 bases between. Germline-derived CDR1 and CDR2 are MNHEY and SVGAGI. CDR3 amino acids: CASSYSVFGYNEQFF. CDR3 DNA: TGTGCCAGCAGTTACTCGGTATTTGGGTACAATGAGCAGTTCTTC.

This clonotype was detected only a few times. The chain employs TRBV5-8 and TRBJ1-6; TRBD1 aligns across 8 bases. Trimming removed 4 bases from V and 10 bases from J; junction bases left unmatched: 10. CDR3 length: 15 amino acids. Germline V gene sequence: CDR1 SGHTS, CDR2 YDEGEE. CDR3 sequence: CASSDWGQGASPLHF. The DNA for the CDR3 is TGTGCCAGCAGCGACTGGGGCCAGGGGGCATCACCCCTCCACTTT. Full variable domain (outside the CDR3, taken from reference TRBV5-8 and TRBJ1-6): EAGVTQSPTHLIKTRGQQATLRCSPISGHTSVYWYQQALGLGLQFLLWYDEGEERNRGNFPPRFSGRQFPNYSSELNVNALELEDSALYLCASSDWGQGASPLHFGNGTRLTVT.

The chain employs TRBV28 and TRBJ2-3; 9 positions match TRBD1. V lost 8 bases, J lost 6 bases, and 9 bases stayed unmatched. The CDR3 sequence is 14 residues long. Germline CDR1 MDHEN, CDR2 SYDVKM. The CDR3 loop is CASGHRGRGDTQYF. As DNA, the CDR3 is TGTGCCAGCGGCCACAGGGGGCGAGGGGATACGCAGTATTTT. Full variable domain (outside the CDR3, taken from reference TRBV28 and TRBJ2-3): DVKVTQSSRYLVKRTGEKVFLECVQDMDHENMFWYRQDPGLGLRLIYFSYDVKMKEKGDIPEGYSVSREKKERFSLILESASTNQTSMYLCASGHRGRGDTQYFGPGTRLTVL.

V gene TRBV20-1 combines with J gene TRBJ1-6; perhaps TRBD1 as D (5 bases). This CDR3 comprises 13 residues. The germline gives CDR1 DFQATT, CDR2 SNEGSKA (reference sequence). Trimming removed 1 base from V and 9 bases from J, with 10 bases in between. The chain's CDR3 is CSARGGARSPLHF. CDR3 nucleotide sequence: TGCAGTGCTAGAGGTGGGGCCCGTTCACCCCTCCACTTT.

The gene calls are TRBV20-1 and TRBJ2-5, with 14 bases aligning to TRBD2. Germline V gives CDR1 DFQATT, CDR2 SNEGSKA (reference sequence). V was clipped by 1 base and J by 7 bases; unmatched bases: 5. There are 15 residues in the CDR3. The CDR3: CSARGLAGGPVTQYF. CDR3 in DNA: TGCAGTGCTAGAGGACTAGCGGGAGGGCCTGTGACCCAGTACTTC.

In this sample, this clonotype turned up a few times. J is TRBJ2-1 and V is TRBV10-3, with D unresolved. Trimming left V 0 bases short and J 0 bases short, with 12 bases between. Germline values: CDR1 ENHRY, CDR2 SYGVKD. CDR3 length: 17 amino acids. In DNA, the CDR3 is TGTGCCATCAGTGAGTCGAACTTCCCCAGCTCCTACAATGAGCAGTTCTTC. Protein: CAISESNFPSSYNEQFF.

This clonotype was detected only once. The rearrangement links TRBV12-3 or TRBV12-4 to TRBJ2-3; no clear D. Between the trimmed V and J ends, which lost 7 bases and 2 bases, there was a span of 13 bases. This CDR3 spans 14 amino acids. The DNA for the CDR3 is TGTGCCAGCACCGAATCTTCGGACACAGATACGCAGTATTTT. The encoded protein is CASTESSDTDTQYF.

V is TRBV28 and J is TRBJ1-2; D perhaps matches TRBD1 (6 bases). V gave up 3 bases and J gave up 2 bases, with 10 bases separating them. Germline CDR1 is MDHEN and CDR2 is SYDVKM. The CDR3 extends over 14 amino acids. CDR3 sequence reads: CASSLGGRNYGYTF. Written as DNA, the CDR3 is TGTGCCAGCAGTTTGGGGGGGCGCAACTATGGCTACACCTTC.

V and J are TRBV4-1 and TRBJ2-3; TRBD2 matches at 9 bases. The V segment lost 1 base and the J segment 4 bases; nucleotides outside the gene matches: 12. Germline CDR1 reads MGHRA; CDR2 reads YSYEKL. This CDR3 comprises 18 residues. For the CDR3, the DNA is TGCGCCAGCAGCCAAGTCCTAGCGGGACTGCTTAAGGCAGATACGCAGTATTTT. It specifies CASSQVLAGLLKADTQYF.

The chain uses TRBV20-1 and TRBJ2-7; possibly TRBD2 for D (5 bases). The CDR3 loop spans 15 amino acids. Germline V gene sequence: CDR1 DFQATT, CDR2 SNEGSKA (reference sequence). V dropped 0 bases and J dropped 3 bases, with 15 bases sitting between them. DNA for the CDR3: TGCAGTGCTAGAGATCGGGGTAGCGCAAACTACGAGCAGTACTTC. Translated: CSARDRGSANYEQYF.

The chain carries TRBV20-1 and TRBJ2-5; possibly TRBD2 for D (6 bases). Trimming shortened V by 6 bases and J by 2 bases, and 16 bases separated the two germline ends. Germline-derived CDR1 and CDR2 are DFQATT and SNEGSKA (reference sequence). There are 14 residues in the CDR3. The DNA of the CDR3 is TGCAGTGCCCCCGGCGGGGCGTTACAAGAGACCCAGTACTTC. Translating it yields CSAPGGALQETQYF.

V and J are TRBV29-1 and TRBJ2-1, with TRBD2 identical over 12 bases. V lost 3 bases, J lost 9 bases, and 3 bases stayed unmatched. This CDR3 has 13 residues. Per the germline V gene, CDR1 is SQVTM and CDR2 is ANQGSEA. The CDR3 region is CSVDLAGGGEQFF. Here the CDR3 DNA reads TGCAGCGTTGACCTAGCGGGAGGGGGTGAGCAGTTCTTC.

This clonotype was counted only a few times. The chain carries TRBV12-3 or TRBV12-4 and TRBJ2-7, with D uncertain. With 8 bases removed from V and 0 bases from J, the gap between germline ends came to 11 bases. CDR3 length: 13 amino acids. The CDR3 reads CASGSHSSYEQYF. CDR3 coding DNA: TGTGCCAGCGGGTCACACAGCTCCTACGAGCAGTACTTC.

The chain joins TRBV19 to TRBJ1-2; D uncertain. Germline V gives CDR1 LNHDA, CDR2 SQIVND (reference sequence). V lost 5 bases to trimming and J lost 4 bases, with 8 bases between them. This CDR3 spans 12 amino acids. The CDR3 sequence: CASSPPSYGYTF. The CDR3 coding sequence is TGTGCCAGTAGTCCGCCGAGCTATGGCTACACCTTC.

The table lists this clonotype with a count of one. The chain couples TRBV25-1 to TRBJ1-1; TRBD1 is a possible D gene (6 bases). Germline CDR1 MGHDK, CDR2 SYGVNS. Between the trimmed V and J ends, which lost 5 bases and 3 bases, there was a span of 19 bases. CDR3 length: 16 residues. CDR3 sequence reads: CASSNPTGDIDTEAFF. Written as DNA, the CDR3 is TGTGCCAGCAGTAACCCAACCGGGGACATAGACACTGAAGCTTTCTTT.

The rearrangement uses TRBV6-2 or TRBV6-3 and TRBJ1-1, with D uncertain. The CDR3 has 12 amino acids. The germline V and J ends were trimmed by 6 bases and 4 bases, with 9 bases remaining between them. Germline CDR1 MNHEY, CDR2 SVGEGT. For the CDR3, the DNA is TGTGCCAGCAGGGATTCGGGCACTGAAGCTTTCTTT. As protein: CASRDSGTEAFF.

J is TRBJ2-2 and V is TRBV7-9, with 9 positions matching TRBD2. This CDR3 is 16 amino acids long. The germline V gene encodes CDR1 SEHNR and CDR2 FQNEAQ (reference sequence). V was clipped by 5 bases and J by 4 bases; unmatched bases: 8. The CDR3: CASSLRAGGITGELFF. As DNA, the CDR3 is TGTGCCAGCAGCCTTCGAGCGGGAGGTATCACCGGGGAGCTGTTTTTT.

This clonotype was counted a few times. The genes are TRBV27 and TRBJ2-6; weak D call: TRBD1 (6 bases). The CDR3 length is 17 residues. Germline V gene lookup returns CDR1 MNHEY and CDR2 SMNVEV (reference sequence). V was shortened by 6 bases and J by 1 base, with 16 bases between the two germline ends. The CDR3 region is CASSLNRDRSGANVLTF. In DNA form, the CDR3 reads TGTGCCAGCAGCCTCAACAGGGATAGATCTGGGGCCAACGTCCTGACTTTC.